The 20 T cell receptor beta chains listed next were all sequenced from one sample in a study of shared clonotypes between healthy human individuals. TCRdb keeps only in-frame clones here, not all; method: immunoSEQ multiplex PCR. The sample includes about 1 million clones, 65% to 75% of them seen just once. The material sequenced was memory CD4+ T cells sorted from blood. Described subset: CD45RA-negative fraction. The receptors stem from a man aged 18 to 35 in good health.

In its sample, this clone was seen once. The chain combines TRBV19 with TRBJ2-7; 8 bases are shared with TRBD1. Germline loops: CDR1 LNHDA, CDR2 SQIVND (reference sequence). The V segment lost 5 bases and the J segment 0 bases; nucleotides outside the gene matches: 9. The CDR3 has 16 amino acids. CDR3 sequence: CASSDRDRSYSYEQYF. Here the CDR3 DNA reads TGTGCCAGTAGTGACCGGGACAGGTCATACTCCTACGAGCAGTACTTC.

The V and J genes are TRBV29-1 and TRBJ2-1; 8 bases agree with TRBD1. Per germline, CDR1 SQVTM and CDR2 ANQGSEA. V dropped 4 bases and J dropped 7; count of bases not matched to a gene: 6. CDR3 length: 13 residues. The CDR3 loop reads CSVGQGKENEQFF. CDR3 DNA sequence: TGCAGCGTTGGACAGGGGAAGGAGAATGAGCAGTTCTTC.

CDR3 protein: CASSLFDRYNEQFF. The CDR3 nucleotides read TGTGCCAGCAGCTTGTTTGACAGATACAATGAGCAGTTCTTC. J is TRBJ2-1 and V is TRBV5-6; D is possibly TRBD1 (5 bases). The CDR3 runs 14 residues. V was pared by 1 base and J by 4 bases, with 9 bases between. In germline, CDR1 is SGHDT, CDR2 YYEEEE. Full variable domain (outside the CDR3, taken from reference TRBV5-6 and TRBJ2-1): DAGVTQSPTHLIKTRGQQVTLRCSPKSGHDTVSWYQQALGQGPQFIFQYYEEEERQRGNFPDRFSGHQFPNYSSELNVNALLLGDSALYLCASSLFDRYNEQFFGPGTRLTVL.

The V gene is TRBV7-8, the J gene TRBJ2-3; D might be TRBD1 (5 bases). The CDR3 length is 14 residues. The germline gives CDR1 SGHVS, CDR2 FQNEAQ. Trimming pared 5 bases from V and 2 bases from J, leaving 11 bases between. The CDR3 protein is CASSLQDYTDTQYF. The CDR3 DNA sequence: TGTGCCAGCAGCCTACAGGATTACACAGATACGCAGTATTTT.

This clone has only a few counts. The chain combines TRBV10-3 with TRBJ1-1; D possibly corresponds to TRBD1 (6 bases). V was pared by 0 bases and J by 1 base, with 12 bases between. The CDR3 covers 16 residues. Germline values: CDR1 ENHRY, CDR2 SYGVKD. CDR3 sequence: CAISESTGRGNTEAFF. Here the CDR3 DNA reads TGTGCCATCAGTGAGTCTACAGGCAGGGGGAACACTGAAGCTTTCTTT.

The chain recombines TRBV6-1 with TRBJ1-6; a weak D match, TRBD1 (5 bases). The germline gives CDR1 MNHNS, CDR2 SASEGT. The CDR3 consists of 13 residues. V was trimmed by 3 bases and J by 10 bases, leaving 10 bases between them. The DNA for the CDR3 is TGTGCCAGCAGTGAGGCCAGGGCATCACCCCTCCACTTT. Translating it yields CASSEARASPLHF.

V gene TRBV19 combines with J gene TRBJ2-5; D perhaps matches TRBD2 (5 bases). The CDR3 length is 13 residues. Per the germline V gene, CDR1 is LNHDA and CDR2 is SQIVND (reference sequence). Trimming pared 6 bases from V and 7 bases from J, leaving 15 bases between. The CDR3 protein is CASSPMDFGTQYF. The CDR3 DNA reads TGTGCCAGTAGCCCTATGGACTTTGGGACCCAGTACTTC.

There are a few counts of this clone. The V call is TRBV5-1, the J call TRBJ2-2, with 8 bases that match TRBD1. The CDR3 runs to 15 residues. Looked up from germline, CDR1 is SGHRS and CDR2 is YFSETQ. The V gene end was trimmed by 4 bases and the J gene end by 4 bases; junction bases not matched to a gene: 6. The CDR3: CASSLGQGTTGELFF. The CDR3 DNA is TGCGCCAGCAGCCTAGGACAGGGAACCACCGGGGAGCTGTTTTTT.

The chain has TRBV30 and TRBJ2-7, with D possibly matching TRBD2 (6 bases). Germline V lookup: CDR1 GTSNPN, CDR2 SVGIG (reference sequence). V was trimmed by 4 bases and J by 7 bases, leaving 17 bases between them. CDR3 length: 13 residues. CDR3 DNA sequence: TGTGCCTGGACGGGCAGGGCCGGGGGAGAGCAGTACTTC. Encoded protein: CAWTGRAGGEQYF.

The rearrangement uses TRBV19 and TRBJ1-1; D may be TRBD1 (6 bases). The CDR3 is 15 residues long. CDR1 is LNHDA and CDR2 is SQIVND in the germline V gene (reference sequence). V dropped 5 bases and J dropped 8 bases, with 21 bases sitting between them. The CDR3 sequence is CASSPLGGGGQEAFF. CDR3 DNA sequence: TGTGCCAGTAGTCCGCTTGGAGGGGGGGGCCAAGAAGCTTTCTTT.

This rearrangement joins TRBV6-6 to TRBJ1-2; 9 nucleotides match TRBD1. CDR3 size: 12 residues. The J segment lost 9 bases and the V segment lost 5 bases, leaving 4 bases of the junction unmatched. Germline loops: CDR1 MNHNY, CDR2 SVGAGI (reference sequence). The CDR3 region is CASSPGQGRYTF. The DNA for the CDR3 is TGTGCCAGCAGTCCCGGACAGGGGCGCTACACCTTC.

This clone was observed once. The chain recombines TRBV5-4 with TRBJ1-1; D unresolved. The CDR3 loop spans 16 amino acids. V gave up 0 bases and J gave up 0 bases, with 12 bases separating them. The V gene's germline CDR1 is SGHNT and CDR2 YYREEE (reference sequence). The CDR3 coding sequence is TGTGCCAGCAGCTTGGGAGGGAGCCGGATGAACACTGAAGCTTTCTTT. Translation gives CASSLGGSRMNTEAFF.

This clone was picked up a small number of times. This sequence joins TRBV19 and TRBJ1-1; weak D call: TRBD1 (6 bases). Germline V CDR1 and CDR2: LNHDA, SQIVND (reference sequence). The CDR3 consists of 15 residues. Trimming left V 2 bases short and J 5 bases short, with 15 bases between. CDR3 coding DNA: TGTGCCAGTAGTATATCCAGGGCAAGGGGGACTGAAGCTTTCTTT. Its translation is CASSISRARGTEAFF.

The CDR3 is CASSYSPSVQYF. The CDR3 bases are TGTGCCAGCAGTTACTCACCAAGTGTGCAGTACTTC. The chain couples TRBV6-5 to TRBJ2-7; D is ambiguous. The CDR3 sequence is 12 residues long. The germline V gene encodes CDR1 MNHEY and CDR2 SVGAGI. The germline V and J ends were trimmed by 0 bases and 9 bases, with 9 bases remaining between them.

V and J are TRBV10-3 and TRBJ2-7, with 7 bases lining up with TRBD1. J was trimmed by 0 bases and V by 6 bases; bases with no gene match: 5. Germline V gene sequence: CDR1 ENHRY, CDR2 SYGVKD. This CDR3 contains 14 residues. CDR3 region: CAIREQGISYEQYF. The CDR3 DNA reads as TGTGCCATCAGAGAACAGGGGATCTCCTACGAGCAGTACTTC.

The genes are TRBV5-4 and TRBJ2-1; no clear D. V gave up 4 bases and J gave up 10 bases, with 12 bases separating them. The CDR3 runs to 12 residues. Germline CDR1 and CDR2: SGHNT and YYREEE (reference sequence). This CDR3 reads CASSGSSSEQFF. The CDR3 nucleotides read TGTGCCAGCAGCGGCAGCTCCAGCGAGCAGTTCTTC. Full variable domain (outside the CDR3, taken from reference TRBV5-4 and TRBJ2-1): ETGVTQSPTHLIKTRGQQVTLRCSSQSGHNTVSWYQQALGQGPQFIFQYYREEENGRGNFPPRFSGLQFPNYSSELNVNALELDDSALYLCASSGSSSEQFFGPGTRLTVL.

The CDR3 loop is CASSITGYEQFF. The CDR3 bases are TGTGCCAGTAGTATTACCGGCTATGAGCAGTTCTTC. The V and J genes are TRBV19 and TRBJ2-1, with D unclear. The V gene lost 3 bases and the J gene lost 8 bases, with 8 bases spanning the gap. This CDR3 is built from 12 residues. CDR1 is LNHDA, CDR2 SQIVND, per germline (reference sequence).

This clone has a single count. J is TRBJ2-5 and V is TRBV11-1, with D possibly being TRBD1 (5 bases). Germline V gene data show CDR1 as SGHAT and CDR2 as FQDESV (reference sequence). The V end was cut by 6 bases, the J end by 5 bases, with 22 bases between. This CDR3 has 16 residues. This CDR3 reads CASSPRMEGAGETQYF. The CDR3 DNA reads TGTGCCAGCAGTCCCCGAATGGAAGGGGCAGGGGAGACCCAGTACTTC.

The rearrangement joins TRBV7-2 to TRBJ2-7; 10 positions agree with TRBD2. This CDR3 is 15 amino acids long. J was trimmed by 2 bases and V by 5 bases; bases with no gene match: 6. Germline loops: CDR1 SGHTA, CDR2 FQGNSA. The CDR3 loop is CASSGGLALTYEQYF. The CDR3 DNA follows: TGTGCCAGCAGCGGGGGACTAGCGCTAACCTACGAGCAGTACTTC.

This chain joins TRBV13 and TRBJ2-7, with D possibly being TRBD1 (5 bases). This CDR3 is 14 amino acids long. V dropped 2 bases and J dropped 3 bases, with 11 bases sitting between them. Germline CDR1 and CDR2: PRHDT and FYEKMQ (reference sequence). The CDR3 loop reads CASSLSGKGYEQYF. DNA for the CDR3: TGTGCCAGCAGCTTATCAGGGAAGGGCTACGAGCAGTACTTC. The whole variable domain, remainder taken from reference TRBV13 and TRBJ2-7, is AAGVIQSPRHLIKEKRETATLKCYPIPRHDTVYWYQQGPGQDPQFLISFYEKMQSDKGSIPDRFSAQQFSDYHSELNMSSLELGDSALYFCASSLSGKGYEQYFGPGTRLTVT.